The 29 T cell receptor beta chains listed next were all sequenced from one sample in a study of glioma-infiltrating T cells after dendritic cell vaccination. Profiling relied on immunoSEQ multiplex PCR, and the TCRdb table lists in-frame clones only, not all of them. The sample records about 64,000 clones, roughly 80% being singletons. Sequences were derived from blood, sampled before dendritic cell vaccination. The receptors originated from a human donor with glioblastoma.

For the CDR3, the DNA is TGTGCCAGCAGTGGGACAGGTTTCGGAGGGGCTTTCTTT. Translation: CASSGTGFGGAFF. The chain links TRBV2 to TRBJ1-1, with 7 positions matching TRBD1. Germline CDR1 is SNHLY and CDR2 is FYNNEI. V was pared by 4 bases and J by 11 bases, with 10 bases of the junction left unmatched. CDR3 length: 13 residues. Full variable domain (missing parts from reference TRBV2 and TRBJ1-1): EPEVTQTPSHQVTQMGQEVILRCVPISNHLYFYWYRQILGQKVEFLVSFYNNEISEKSEIFDDQFSVERPDGSNFTLKIRSTKLEDSAMYFCASSGTGFGGAFFGQGTRLTVV.

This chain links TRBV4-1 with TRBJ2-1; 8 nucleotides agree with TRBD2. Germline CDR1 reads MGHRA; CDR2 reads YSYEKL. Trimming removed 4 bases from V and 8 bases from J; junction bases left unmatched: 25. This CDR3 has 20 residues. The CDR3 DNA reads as TGCGCCAGCAGCCTTTACTGGGGGCCAACTAGCGGCCACCACCGCGATGAGCAGTTCTTC. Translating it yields CASSLYWGPTSGHHRDEQFF.

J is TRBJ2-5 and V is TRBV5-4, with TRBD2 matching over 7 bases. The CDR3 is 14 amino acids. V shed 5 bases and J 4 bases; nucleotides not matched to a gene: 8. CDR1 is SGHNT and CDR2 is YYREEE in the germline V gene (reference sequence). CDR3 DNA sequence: TGTGCCAGCAGTACGGGGGGTGGCGGAGAGACCCAGTACTTC. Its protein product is CASSTGGGGETQYF.

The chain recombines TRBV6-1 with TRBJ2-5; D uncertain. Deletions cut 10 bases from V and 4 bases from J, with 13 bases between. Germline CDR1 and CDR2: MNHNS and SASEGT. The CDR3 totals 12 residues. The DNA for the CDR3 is TGTGCCACCGGAGTGCTGGGAGAGACCCAGTACTTC. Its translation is CATGVLGETQYF.

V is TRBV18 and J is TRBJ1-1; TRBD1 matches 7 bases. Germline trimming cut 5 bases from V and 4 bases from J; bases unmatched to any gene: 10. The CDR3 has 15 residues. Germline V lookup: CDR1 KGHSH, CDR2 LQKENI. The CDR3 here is CASSTQTGQATEAFF. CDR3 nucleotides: TGTGCCAGCTCAACCCAAACAGGACAGGCCACTGAAGCTTTCTTT. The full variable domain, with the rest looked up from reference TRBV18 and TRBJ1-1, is NAGVMQNPRHLVRRRGQEARLRCSPMKGHSHVYWYRQLPEEGLKFMVYLQKENIIDESGMPKERFSAEFPKEGPSILRIQQVVRGDSAAYFCASSTQTGQATEAFFGQGTRLTVV.

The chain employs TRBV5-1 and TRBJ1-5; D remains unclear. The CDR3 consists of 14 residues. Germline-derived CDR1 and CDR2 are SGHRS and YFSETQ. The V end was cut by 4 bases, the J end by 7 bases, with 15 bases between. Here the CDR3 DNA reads TGCGCCAGCAGCCCCGGCGGGGATGGGCAGCCCCAGCATTTT. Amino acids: CASSPGGDGQPQHF.

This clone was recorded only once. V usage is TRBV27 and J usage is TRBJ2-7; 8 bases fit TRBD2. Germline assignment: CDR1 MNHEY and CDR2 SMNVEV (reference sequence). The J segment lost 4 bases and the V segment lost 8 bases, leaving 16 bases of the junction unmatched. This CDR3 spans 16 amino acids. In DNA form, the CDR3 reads TGTGCCAGCGCCCTAGGGGGTCCGGGGGGGTTTTACGAGCAGTACTTC. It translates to CASALGGPGGFYEQYF.

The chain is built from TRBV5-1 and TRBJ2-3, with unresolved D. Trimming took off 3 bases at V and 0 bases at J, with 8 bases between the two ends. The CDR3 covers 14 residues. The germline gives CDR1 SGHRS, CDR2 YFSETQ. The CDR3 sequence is CASSSLTSTDTQYF. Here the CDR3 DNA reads TGCGCCAGCAGCTCTTTAACTAGCACAGATACGCAGTATTTT.

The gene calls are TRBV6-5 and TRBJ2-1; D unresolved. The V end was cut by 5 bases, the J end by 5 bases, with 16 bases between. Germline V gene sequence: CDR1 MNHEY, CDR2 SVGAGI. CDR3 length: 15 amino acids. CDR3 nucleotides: TGTGCCAGCAGTCACACCCTAAAGCAGGACAATGAGCAGTTCTTC. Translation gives CASSHTLKQDNEQFF.

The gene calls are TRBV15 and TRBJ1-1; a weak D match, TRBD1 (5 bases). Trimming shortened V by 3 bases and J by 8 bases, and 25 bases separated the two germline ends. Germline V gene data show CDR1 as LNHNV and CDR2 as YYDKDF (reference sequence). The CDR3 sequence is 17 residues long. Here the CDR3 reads CATSSPSGESLGGEAFF. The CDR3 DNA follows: TGTGCCACCAGCAGCCCTTCGGGGGAAAGCCTGGGCGGAGAAGCTTTCTTT.

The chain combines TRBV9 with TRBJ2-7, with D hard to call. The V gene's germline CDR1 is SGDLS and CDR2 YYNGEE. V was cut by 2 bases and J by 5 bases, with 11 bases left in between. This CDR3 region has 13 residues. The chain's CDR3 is CASSVALEDEQYF. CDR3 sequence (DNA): TGTGCCAGCAGCGTGGCCCTAGAAGACGAGCAGTACTTC. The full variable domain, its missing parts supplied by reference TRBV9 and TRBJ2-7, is DSGVTQTPKHLITATGQRVTLRCSPRSGDLSVYWYQQSLDQGLQFLIQYYNGEERAKGNILERFSAQQFPDLHSELNLSSLELGDSALYFCASSVALEDEQYFGPGTRLTVT.

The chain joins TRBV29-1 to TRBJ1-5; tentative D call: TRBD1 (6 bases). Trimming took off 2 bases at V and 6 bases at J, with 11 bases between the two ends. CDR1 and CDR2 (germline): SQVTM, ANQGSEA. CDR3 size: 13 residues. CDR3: CSVEKDSGQPQHF. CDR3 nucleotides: TGCAGCGTTGAAAAGGACAGTGGTCAGCCCCAGCATTTT.

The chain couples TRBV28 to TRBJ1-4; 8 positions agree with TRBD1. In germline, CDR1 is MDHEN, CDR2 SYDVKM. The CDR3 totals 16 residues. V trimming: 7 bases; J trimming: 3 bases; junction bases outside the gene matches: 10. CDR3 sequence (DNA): TGTGCCAGCAACCAGGCAGGGGGCGCATCTAATGAAAAACTGTTTTTT. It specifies CASNQAGGASNEKLFF.

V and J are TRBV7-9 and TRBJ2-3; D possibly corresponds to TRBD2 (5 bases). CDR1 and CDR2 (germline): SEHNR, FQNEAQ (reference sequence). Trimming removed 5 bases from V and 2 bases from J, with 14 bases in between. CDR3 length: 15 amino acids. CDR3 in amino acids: CASSPYGVDTDTQYF. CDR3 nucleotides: TGTGCCAGCAGCCCCTACGGGGTCGACACAGATACGCAGTATTTT.

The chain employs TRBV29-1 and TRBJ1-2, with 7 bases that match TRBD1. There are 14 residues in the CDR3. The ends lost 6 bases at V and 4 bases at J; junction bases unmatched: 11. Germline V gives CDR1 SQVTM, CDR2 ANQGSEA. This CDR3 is CSVESQGEVYGYTF. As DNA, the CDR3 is TGCAGCGTGGAGAGTCAGGGGGAAGTCTATGGCTACACCTTC.

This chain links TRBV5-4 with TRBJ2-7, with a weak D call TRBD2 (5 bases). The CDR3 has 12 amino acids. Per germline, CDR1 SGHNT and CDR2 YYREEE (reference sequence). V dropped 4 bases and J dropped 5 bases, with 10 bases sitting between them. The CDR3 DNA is TGTGCCAGCAGCAAGCCCGGGAACGAGCAGTACTTC. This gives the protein CASSKPGNEQYF.

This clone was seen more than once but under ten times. The DNA for the CDR3 is TGTGCCACCAGCAGAGATAGGCTCCTAGCGGACGGGGAGCTGTTTTTT. Its protein is CATSRDRLLADGELFF. This chain links TRBV15 with TRBJ2-2, with TRBD2 identical over 7 bases. CDR1 is LNHNV and CDR2 is YYDKDF in the germline V gene (reference sequence). V was clipped by 0 bases and J by 7 bases; unmatched bases: 8. This CDR3 contains 16 residues.

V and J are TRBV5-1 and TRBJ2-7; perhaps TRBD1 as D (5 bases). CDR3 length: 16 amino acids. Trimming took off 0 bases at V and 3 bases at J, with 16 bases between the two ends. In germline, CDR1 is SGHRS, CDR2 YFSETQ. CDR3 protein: CASSLDPGSPRYEQYF. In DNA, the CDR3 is TGCGCCAGCAGCTTGGATCCAGGGTCCCCGCGCTACGAGCAGTACTTC.

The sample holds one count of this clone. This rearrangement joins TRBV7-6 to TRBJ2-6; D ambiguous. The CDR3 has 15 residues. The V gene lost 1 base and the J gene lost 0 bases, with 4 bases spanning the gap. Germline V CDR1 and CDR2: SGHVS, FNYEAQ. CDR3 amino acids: CASSLVASGANVLTF. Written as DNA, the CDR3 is TGTGCCAGCAGCTTAGTGGCCTCTGGGGCCAACGTCCTGACTTTC.

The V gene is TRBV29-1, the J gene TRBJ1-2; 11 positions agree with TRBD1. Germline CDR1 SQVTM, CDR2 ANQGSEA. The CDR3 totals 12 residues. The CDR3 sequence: CTIADRGPGYTF. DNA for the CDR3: TGCACCATAGCGGACAGGGGGCCTGGCTACACCTTC. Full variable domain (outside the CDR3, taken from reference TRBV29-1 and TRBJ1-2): SAVISQKPSRDICQRGTSLTIQCQVDSQVTMMFWYRQQPGQSLTLIATANQGSEATYESGFVIDKFPISRPNLTFSTLTVSNMSPEDSSIYLCTIADRGPGYTFGSGTRLTVV.

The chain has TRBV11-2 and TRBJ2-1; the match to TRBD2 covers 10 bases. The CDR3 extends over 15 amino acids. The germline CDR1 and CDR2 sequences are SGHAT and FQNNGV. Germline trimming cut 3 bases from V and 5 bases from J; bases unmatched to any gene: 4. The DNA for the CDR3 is TGTGCCAGCAGCTTTAGCGGGGGGTATAACAATGAGCAGTTCTTC. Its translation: CASSFSGGYNNEQFF.

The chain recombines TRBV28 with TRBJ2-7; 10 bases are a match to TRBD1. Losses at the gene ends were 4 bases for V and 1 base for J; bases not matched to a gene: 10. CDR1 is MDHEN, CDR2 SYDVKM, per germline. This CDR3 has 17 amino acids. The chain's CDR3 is CASSSPSGQGGSYEQYF. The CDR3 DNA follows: TGTGCCAGCAGTTCTCCCTCCGGACAGGGGGGATCCTACGAGCAGTACTTC.

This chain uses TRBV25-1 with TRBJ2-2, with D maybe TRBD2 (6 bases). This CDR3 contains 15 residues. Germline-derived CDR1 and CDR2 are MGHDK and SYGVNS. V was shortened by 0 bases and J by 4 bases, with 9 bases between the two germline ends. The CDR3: CASSEYGGSTGELFF. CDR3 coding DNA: TGTGCCAGCAGTGAATATGGAGGGAGCACCGGGGAGCTGTTTTTT.

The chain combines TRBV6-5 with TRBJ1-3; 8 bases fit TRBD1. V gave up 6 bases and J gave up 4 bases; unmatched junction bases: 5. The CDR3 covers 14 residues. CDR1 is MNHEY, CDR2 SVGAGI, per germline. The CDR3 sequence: CASSPGTGGNTIYF. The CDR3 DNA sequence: TGTGCCAGCAGCCCCGGGACAGGAGGAAACACCATATATTTT.

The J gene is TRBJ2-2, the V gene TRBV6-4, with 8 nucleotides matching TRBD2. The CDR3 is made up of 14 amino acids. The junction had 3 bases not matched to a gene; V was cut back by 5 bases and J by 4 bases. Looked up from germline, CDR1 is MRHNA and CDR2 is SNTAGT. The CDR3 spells CASSTGTSTGELFF. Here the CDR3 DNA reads TGTGCCAGCAGTACAGGGACTAGCACCGGGGAGCTGTTTTTT.

The CDR3 DNA sequence: TGTGCCTGGAGTCTGGGACAGGGCAACACCGGGGAGCTGTTTTTT. Protein sequence: CAWSLGQGNTGELFF. The chain links TRBV30 to TRBJ2-2, with 9 bases matching TRBD1. In germline, CDR1 is GTSNPN, CDR2 SVGIG (reference sequence). V trimming: 2 bases; J trimming: 2 bases; junction bases outside the gene matches: 3. CDR3 length: 15 amino acids.

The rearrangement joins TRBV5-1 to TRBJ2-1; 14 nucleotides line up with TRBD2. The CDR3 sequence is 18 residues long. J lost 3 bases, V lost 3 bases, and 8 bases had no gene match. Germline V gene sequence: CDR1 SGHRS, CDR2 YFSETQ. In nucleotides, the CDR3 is TGCGCCAGCAGCTACGGACTAGCGGGGGGCCAGCTCTACAATGAGCAGTTCTTC. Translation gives CASSYGLAGGQLYNEQFF.

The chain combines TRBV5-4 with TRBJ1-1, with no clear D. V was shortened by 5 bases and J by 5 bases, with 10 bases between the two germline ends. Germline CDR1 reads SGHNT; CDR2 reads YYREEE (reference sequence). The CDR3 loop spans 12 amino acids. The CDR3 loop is CASRRGATEAFF. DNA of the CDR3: TGTGCCAGCAGACGAGGTGCGACTGAAGCTTTCTTT.

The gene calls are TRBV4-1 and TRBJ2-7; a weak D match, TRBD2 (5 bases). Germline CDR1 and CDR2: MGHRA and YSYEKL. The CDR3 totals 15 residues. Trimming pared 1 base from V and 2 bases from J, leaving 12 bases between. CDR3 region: CASSQGIGIPYEQYF. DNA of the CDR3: TGCGCCAGCAGCCAAGGGATCGGGATTCCCTACGAGCAGTACTTC.